A selection of T cell receptor beta chains follows, all from one sample in a study of T cell responses to AZD1222 COVID-19 vaccine. Using immunoSEQ multiplex PCR, the repertoire was profiled, and TCRdb retains in-frame clones only, with some absent. The repertoire holds about 83,000 clones, with approximately 85% as singletons. The specimen comprised peripheral blood, sampled on day 0 of AZD1222 vaccination. Every receptor here comes from an adult in good health. CDR3s include the opening cysteine and the closing phenylalanine or tryptophan. A D gene is named only where the DNA matches it firmly. Not all rows give a size; the values are once, few, many and, for expanded clones, a class.

j_call,v_call,d_call,clone_size,cdr3_nt,cdr3_aa
TRBJ2-3,TRBV3-1/TRBV3-2,TRBD2,NA,TGTGCCAGCAGCCAAGGGGGACTAGCGGGAAATACGCAGTATTTT,CASSQGGLAGNTQYF
TRBJ2-3,TRBV19,TRBD2,NA,TGTGCCAGTAGAAACCGGGACTACTTAGATACGCAGTATTTT,CASRNRDYLDTQYF
TRBJ2-7,TRBV27,TRBD2,NA,TGTGCCAGCAGTAGACTAGCGGGCGAGCAGTACTTC,CASSRLAGEQYF
TRBJ1-6,TRBV19,NA,NA,TGTGCCAGCAAACCAAGGCTCGGAAATTCACCCCTCCACTTT,CASKPRLGNSPLHF
TRBJ1-4,TRBV4-1,NA,NA,TGCGCCAGCAGCCAAGTCTTGAGAGGGGTGAATGAAAAACTGTTTTTT,CASSQVLRGVNEKLFF
TRBJ2-7,TRBV5-5,TRBD1,NA,TGTGCCAGCAGCCCCGGGACAGCGATATCCTACGAGCAGTACTTC,CASSPGTAISYEQYF
TRBJ2-7,TRBV7-3,TRBD2,NA,TGTGCCAGCAGCTTAAGGGGCGGGGGAATGGAGCAGTACTTC,CASSLRGGGMEQYF
TRBJ2-4,TRBV4-1,NA,NA,TGCGCCAGCAGCGAGAGGGGCTCTGCTCGGTCGGAAAACATTCAGTACTTC,CASSERGSARSENIQYF
TRBJ2-5,TRBV10-3,TRBD1,NA,TGTGCCATCAGTGGGGACAGGAGTCAAGAGACCCAGTACTTC,CAISGDRSQETQYF
TRBJ1-4,TRBV10-3,NA,NA,TGTGCCATCAGTGATCCTTCAGGACCTAATGAAAAACTGTTTTTT,CAISDPSGPNEKLFF
TRBJ2-1,TRBV29-1,NA,NA,TGCAGCGTTGAAGGGGGGCGGGACGGGTACAATGAGCAGTTCTTC,CSVEGGRDGYNEQFF
TRBJ2-7,TRBV12-3/TRBV12-4,NA,NA,TGTGCCACAACCCCGGGAAACTTC,CATTPGNF
TRBJ2-5,TRBV5-1,NA,NA,TGCGCCAGCAGCTTGGGGAAAGAGACCCAGTACTTC,CASSLGKETQYF
TRBJ2-5,TRBV7-8,NA,NA,TGTGCCAGCAGCTTCCCAGGGTCCAACCAAGAGACCCAGTACTTC,CASSFPGSNQETQYF
TRBJ2-7,TRBV9,NA,once,TGTGCCAGCAGCGTAGGCCCTAACGACGGGAGCTCCTACGAGCAGTACTTC,CASSVGPNDGSSYEQYF
TRBJ1-1,TRBV10-3,TRBD1,NA,TGTGCCATCAGTGGGGGAGGGGGCCTCACTGAAGCTTTCTTT,CAISGGGGLTEAFF
TRBJ1-1,TRBV3-1/TRBV3-2,NA,few,TGTGCCAGCAGCCAAGGCGGCACCTACACTGAAGCTTTCTTT,CASSQGGTYTEAFF
TRBJ2-7,TRBV5-6,TRBD1,NA,TGTGCCAGCAGCTTGGGACAGGGGGCCTACGAGCAGTACTTC,CASSLGQGAYEQYF
TRBJ1-1,TRBV5-4,NA,NA,TGTGCCAGCAGCTTGGAGGTTTCTGAAGCTTTCTTT,CASSLEVSEAFF
TRBJ2-7,TRBV7-2,NA,once,TGTGCCAGCAGCTTACGATGGGCTGAGCTGGCGGACGAGCAGTACTTC,CASSLRWAELADEQYF
TRBJ2-3,TRBV4-3,TRBD2,NA,TGCGCCAGCAGCCGAAGGCCGAGCGGGAGGCCAGATACGCAGTATTTT,CASSRRPSGRPDTQYF
TRBJ2-7,TRBV24-1,TRBD1,NA,TGTGCCACCAGTGACCAAACAGGGGGGTTCTACGAGCAGTACTTC,CATSDQTGGFYEQYF
TRBJ1-2,TRBV2,TRBD1,NA,TGTGCCAGCAGGAAAACAGGGGGCGCGGGTGGCTACACCTTC,CASRKTGGAGGYTF
TRBJ2-5,TRBV7-2,TRBD1,NA,TGTGCCAGCAGCCTAAGACAGGGGTCGGAGACCCAGTACTTC,CASSLRQGSETQYF
TRBJ1-1,TRBV6-5,NA,NA,TGTGCCAGCGGGGGTCTAGGAATGAACACTGAAGCTTTCTTT,CASGGLGMNTEAFF
TRBJ2-7,TRBV7-9,NA,NA,TGTGCCAGCAGCCAAGGACTTTTGGGCTCCTACGAGCAGTACTTC,CASSQGLLGSYEQYF
TRBJ2-3,TRBV4-1,NA,NA,TGCGCCAGCAGCCACCGGACAGCTAGCACAGATACGCAGTATTTT,CASSHRTASTDTQYF
TRBJ1-1,TRBV6-5,TRBD1,NA,TGTGCCAGCTGGAAAGGGACAGCCACCAGTTTTGAAGCTTTCTTT,CASWKGTATSFEAFF
TRBJ1-4,TRBV11-2,NA,NA,TGTGCCAGCAGCTACCGGGAGGCAGAGGAAAAACTGTTTTTT,CASSYREAEEKLFF
TRBJ2-2,TRBV9,TRBD1,NA,TGTGCCAGCAGCCCTCGGGACAGGGAGGACCCCAGGACCGGGGAGCTGTTTTTT,CASSPRDREDPRTGELFF
TRBJ1-6,TRBV14,NA,NA,TGTGCCAGCAGACCCTATGGGGACTTGACACCCCTCCACTTT,CASRPYGDLTPLHF
TRBJ2-2,TRBV9,NA,NA,TGTGCCAGCAGCCCGGGACCTAACACCGGGGAGCTGTTTTTT,CASSPGPNTGELFF
TRBJ1-2,TRBV19,NA,few,TGTGCCAGTAGTCGGACAGTCGCTAACTATGGCTACACCTTC,CASSRTVANYGYTF
TRBJ2-1,TRBV5-1,NA,NA,TGCGCCAGCAGCACGGTGGGAGTCCTGTCCACCTACAATGAGCAGTTCTTC,CASSTVGVLSTYNEQFF
TRBJ2-1,TRBV7-7,TRBD2,NA,TGTGCTAGCAGCTTAGTAACTAGCGGCAATGAGCAGTTCTTC,CASSLVTSGNEQFF
TRBJ1-1,TRBV5-4,TRBD1,NA,TGTGCCAGCAGCCCCACAGGGGTTCGGGGGAACACTGAAGCTTTCTTT,CASSPTGVRGNTEAFF
TRBJ2-2,TRBV11-2,NA,NA,TGTGCCAGCAGCCCCCGACGGGCATTAAATTCCGGGGAGCTGTTTTTT,CASSPRRALNSGELFF
TRBJ1-1,TRBV10-2,TRBD1,NA,TGCGCCAGCAGTTCGACAGGGGAAGGTACTGAAGCTTTCTTT,CASSSTGEGTEAFF
TRBJ2-2,TRBV5-1,NA,NA,TGCGCCAGCGGAGGACAGGAGGGCACCGGGGAGCTGTTTTTT,CASGGQEGTGELFF
TRBJ2-1,TRBV19,TRBD2,NA,TGTGCCAGTAGTATGTCTAGCGGGAGTTGGGTTGAGCAGTTCTTC,CASSMSSGSWVEQFF
TRBJ1-3,TRBV7-7,NA,few,TGTGCTAGCAGCTTAGGGGCAGGAGCCGGAAACACCATATATTTT,CASSLGAGAGNTIYF
TRBJ1-3,TRBV29-1,TRBD1,NA,TGCAGCGTTGATGCAGGACAGGGTGGTGGAAACACCATATATTTT,CSVDAGQGGGNTIYF
TRBJ2-7,TRBV5-8,NA,NA,TGTGCCAGCAGGTTAATGTTCGGCTCCTACGAGCAGTACTTC,CASRLMFGSYEQYF
TRBJ2-1,TRBV2,TRBD2,NA,TGTGCCAGCAGTGGTCGTAGCGGGGGCTCCTACAATGAGCAGTTCTTC,CASSGRSGGSYNEQFF
TRBJ1-2,TRBV5-1,TRBD1,NA,TGCGCCAGCAGCAGGACAGGGACTAACTATGGCTACACCTTC,CASSRTGTNYGYTF
TRBJ1-5,TRBV6-4,NA,NA,TGTGCCAGCAGTGACCCCGGAAGAGGGGCTCTGGAGCAGCCCCAGCATTTT,CASSDPGRGALEQPQHF
TRBJ1-1,TRBV6-5,NA,NA,TGTGCCAGCAGTTACCTAAGGGGCCTGAACACTGAAGCTTTCTTT,CASSYLRGLNTEAFF
TRBJ1-2,TRBV15,NA,few,TGTGCCACCAGCAGAGCATATGATCCACCATGGGGCTACACCTTC,CATSRAYDPPWGYTF
TRBJ2-7,TRBV11-3,NA,few,TGTGCCAGCAGCTTAGACCACCCCTCTTCATTTAGGACTGACGTCTACGAGCAGTACTTC,CASSLDHPSSFRTDVYEQYF